This paragraph reports one T cell receptor beta chain. The data were taken from a study of blood T cell repertoires in COVID-19. The protocol was immunoSEQ multiplex PCR, while the TCRdb copy is restricted to in-frame clones and leaves out a portion. The top ten hold roughly 3.1% of the sample, which has about 240,000 clones, roughly 86% seen once. Germline values: CDR1 WNHNN, CDR2 SYGVQD (reference sequence). V was trimmed by 7 bases and J by 0 bases, leaving 10 bases between them. The CDR3 extends over 14 amino acids. The source is a woman in her forties with acute COVID-19. The sequencing sample was made of PBMCs or T cells enriched from blood (not recorded which). The chain links TRBV10-1 to TRBJ2-1; D gene unclear. The CDR3 nucleotides are TGCGCCAGCATACAGCTCAGCTCCTACAATGAGCAGTTCTTC. It specifies CASIQLSSYNEQFF.